The TCR beta chain under discussion was sequenced for a study of CXCR3-negative and CXCR3-positive naive CD8 T cells. For the study at large: Sequencing yielded roughly 130 million TRB reads, roughly 1.5 +/- 0.3 million per library.

In preparing the TRB cDNA libraries, 5' RACE with UMI labels was used. Reanalyzing the 5' RACE reads, TCRdb keeps one entry per CDR3 protein, without DNA. In all, the sample yields 75,000 to 100,000 distinct CDR3 sequences. The CDR3 has 11 residues. The germline V gene encodes CDR1 SQVTM and CDR2 ANQGSEA. As for this clonotype: Its antigen is undetermined.

The study, taken as a whole, reports: Diversity ran similarly high across both naive subsets but far lower in memory CD8+ cells. Upon cryopreservation, CXCR3 expression partially decreased, and most assays used fresh PBMCs. Comparison of naive CXCR3-negative and CXCR3-positive cells revealed similar TRBV-TRBJ usage, while memory cells differed.

Sequencing was performed on naive CXCR3- CD8+ T cells from blood. The subset is: CD45RO-CCR7+CD27+CD95- naive CD8+ T cells lacking CXCR3 (TNR3-). The V gene is TRBV29-1, the J gene TRBJ1-1. This TCR was recovered from a human donor in good health. Some clones in this sample may be carry-over from other donors' samples. The CDR3 loop reads CSVEGLGEAFF. Looking up the rest from reference TRBV29-1 and TRBJ1-1 gives the full variable domain: SAVISQKPSRDICQRGTSLTIQCQVDSQVTMMFWYRQQPGQSLTLIATANQGSEATYESGFVIDKFPISRPNLTFSTLTVSNMSPEDSSIYLCSVEGLGEAFFGQGTRLTVV.